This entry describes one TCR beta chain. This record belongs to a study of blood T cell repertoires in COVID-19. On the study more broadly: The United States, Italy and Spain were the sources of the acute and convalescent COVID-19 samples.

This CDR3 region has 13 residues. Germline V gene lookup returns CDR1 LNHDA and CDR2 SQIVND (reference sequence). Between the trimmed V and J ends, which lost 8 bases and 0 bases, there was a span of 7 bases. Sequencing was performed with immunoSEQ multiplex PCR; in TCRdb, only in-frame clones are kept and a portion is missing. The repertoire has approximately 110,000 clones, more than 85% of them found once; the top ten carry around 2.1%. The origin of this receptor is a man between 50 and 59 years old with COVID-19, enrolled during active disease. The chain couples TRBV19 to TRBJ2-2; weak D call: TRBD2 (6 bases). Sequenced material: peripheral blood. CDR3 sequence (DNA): TGTGCCAGTCAGCGGGCGAACACCGGGGAGCTGTTTTTT. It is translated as CASQRANTGELFF.